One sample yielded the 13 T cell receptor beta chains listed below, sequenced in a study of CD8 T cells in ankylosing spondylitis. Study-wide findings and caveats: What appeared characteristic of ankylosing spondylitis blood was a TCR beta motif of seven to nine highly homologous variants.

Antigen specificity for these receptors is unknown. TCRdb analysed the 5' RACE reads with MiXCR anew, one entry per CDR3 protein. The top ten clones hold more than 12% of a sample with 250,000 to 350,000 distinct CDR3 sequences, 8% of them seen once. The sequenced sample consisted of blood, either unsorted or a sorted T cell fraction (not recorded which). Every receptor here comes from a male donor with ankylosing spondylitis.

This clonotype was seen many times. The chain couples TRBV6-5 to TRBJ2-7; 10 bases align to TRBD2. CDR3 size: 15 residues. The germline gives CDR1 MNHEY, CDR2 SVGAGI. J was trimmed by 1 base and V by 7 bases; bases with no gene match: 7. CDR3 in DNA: TGTGCCAGCACTTCCACTAGCGGGAATTCCTACGAGCAGTACTTC. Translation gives CASTSTSGNSYEQYF.

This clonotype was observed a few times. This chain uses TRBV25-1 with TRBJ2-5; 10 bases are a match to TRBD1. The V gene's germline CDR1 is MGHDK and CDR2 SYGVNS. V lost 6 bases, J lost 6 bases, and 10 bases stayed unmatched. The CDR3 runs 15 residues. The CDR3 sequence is CASSPRQGAGKTQYF. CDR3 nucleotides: TGTGCCAGCAGCCCTAGACAGGGGGCGGGAAAGACCCAGTACTTC.

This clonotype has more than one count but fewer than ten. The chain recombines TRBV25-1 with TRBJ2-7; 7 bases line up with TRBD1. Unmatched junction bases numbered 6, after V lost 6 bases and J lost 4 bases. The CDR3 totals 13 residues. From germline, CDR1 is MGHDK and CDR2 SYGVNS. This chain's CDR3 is CASREGARYEQYF. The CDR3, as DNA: TGTGCCAGCAGAGAGGGGGCGAGGTACGAGCAGTACTTC.

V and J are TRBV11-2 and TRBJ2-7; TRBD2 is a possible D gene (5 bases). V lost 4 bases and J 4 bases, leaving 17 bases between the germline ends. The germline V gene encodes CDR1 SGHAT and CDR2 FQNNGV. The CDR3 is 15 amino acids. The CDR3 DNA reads TGTGCCAGCAGCTACGACCCCCGGGGTAGTTACGAGCAGTACTTC. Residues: CASSYDPRGSYEQYF.

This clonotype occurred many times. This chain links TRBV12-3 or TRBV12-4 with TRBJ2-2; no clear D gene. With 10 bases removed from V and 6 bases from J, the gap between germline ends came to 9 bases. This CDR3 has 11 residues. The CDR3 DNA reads TGTGCCACAAATTCACCCGGGGAGCTGTTTTTT. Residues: CATNSPGELFF.

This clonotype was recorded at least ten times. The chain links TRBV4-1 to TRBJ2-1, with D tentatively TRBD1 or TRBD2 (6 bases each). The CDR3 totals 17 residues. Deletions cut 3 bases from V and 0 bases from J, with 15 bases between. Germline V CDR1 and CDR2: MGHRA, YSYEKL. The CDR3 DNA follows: TGCGCCAGCAGCCATCGACAGGCCGGGAGCTCCTACAATGAGCAGTTCTTC. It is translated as CASSHRQAGSSYNEQFF.

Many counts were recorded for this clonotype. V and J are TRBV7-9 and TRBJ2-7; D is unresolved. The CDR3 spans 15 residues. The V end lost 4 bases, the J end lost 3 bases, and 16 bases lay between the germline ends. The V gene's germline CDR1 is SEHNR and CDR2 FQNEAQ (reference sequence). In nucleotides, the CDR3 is TGTGCCAGCAGCTCCCTTAAAAAAGGGCTCTACGAGCAGTACTTC. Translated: CASSSLKKGLYEQYF.

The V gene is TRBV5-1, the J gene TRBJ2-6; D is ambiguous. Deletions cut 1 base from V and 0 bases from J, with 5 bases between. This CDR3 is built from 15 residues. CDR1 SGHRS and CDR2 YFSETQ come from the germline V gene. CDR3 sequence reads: CASSLKGSGANVLTF. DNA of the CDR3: TGCGCCAGCAGCTTGAAGGGCTCTGGGGCCAACGTCCTGACTTTC.

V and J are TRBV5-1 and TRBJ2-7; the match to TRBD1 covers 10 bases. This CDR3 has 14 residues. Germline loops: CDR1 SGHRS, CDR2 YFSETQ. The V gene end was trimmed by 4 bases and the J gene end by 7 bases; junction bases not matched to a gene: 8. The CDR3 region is CASSATDRGYEQYF. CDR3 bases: TGCGCCAGCAGCGCCACGGACAGGGGGTATGAGCAGTACTTC.

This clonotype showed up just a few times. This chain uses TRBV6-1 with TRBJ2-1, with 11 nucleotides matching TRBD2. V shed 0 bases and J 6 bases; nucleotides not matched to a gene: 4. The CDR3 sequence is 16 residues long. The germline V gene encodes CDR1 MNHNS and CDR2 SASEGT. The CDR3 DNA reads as TGTGCCAGCAGTGAAGCCACACTAGCGGGAGTCAATGAGCAGTTCTTC. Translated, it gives CASSEATLAGVNEQFF.

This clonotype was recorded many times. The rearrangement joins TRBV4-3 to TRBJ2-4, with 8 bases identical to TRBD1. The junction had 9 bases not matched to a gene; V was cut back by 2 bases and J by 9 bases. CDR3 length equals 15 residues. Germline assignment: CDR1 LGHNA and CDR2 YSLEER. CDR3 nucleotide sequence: TGCGCCAGCAGCCAAAACAGGGGGGTGTTTAGCATTCAGTACTTC. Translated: CASSQNRGVFSIQYF.

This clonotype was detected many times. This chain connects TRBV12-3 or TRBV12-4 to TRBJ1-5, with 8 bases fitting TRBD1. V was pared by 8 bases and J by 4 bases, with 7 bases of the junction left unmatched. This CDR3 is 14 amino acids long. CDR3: CASGVTGGNQPQHF. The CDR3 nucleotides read TGTGCCAGCGGGGTCACAGGGGGGAATCAGCCCCAGCATTTT.

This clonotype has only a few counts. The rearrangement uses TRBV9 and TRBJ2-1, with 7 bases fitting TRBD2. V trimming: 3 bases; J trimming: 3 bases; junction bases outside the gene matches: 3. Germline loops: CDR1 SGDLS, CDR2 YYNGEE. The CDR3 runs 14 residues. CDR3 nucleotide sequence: TGTGCCAGCAGCGCGGGAGGAAACTACAATGAGCAGTTCTTC. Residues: CASSAGGNYNEQFF.